This is a list of T cell receptor beta chains from one sample in a study of metastatic and nonmetastatic thyroid tumors. TCRdb re-called the PCR reads with MiXCR. Of about 93,000 clones listed, roughly 12% are singletons. The specimen was blood. The receptors originated from a female donor with papillary thyroid cancer or a benign thyroid nodule (not recorded which). Some clones in this sample may be carry-over from other donors' samples. Both conserved end residues are part of each CDR3. A D gene is named only where the DNA matches it firmly. A row's size may be missing; if present it is once, few, many or a size class.

d_gene	v_gene	j_gene	abundance	CDR3nt	CDR3aa
TRBD2	TRBV6-2/TRBV6-3	TRBJ2-1	-	TGTGCCAGCAGTTACTTTAGTTTTAGCGGGAGAAGCTCCTACAATGAGCAGTTCTTC	CASSYFSFSGRSSYNEQFF
-	TRBV10-3	TRBJ2-6	many	TGTGCCATCAGTGGTTCTGCGGAAGTCAACGTCCTGACTTTC	CAISGSAEVNVLTF
TRBD2	TRBV5-5	TRBJ2-3	many	TGTGCCAGCAGCTTTGGGACTAACACAGATACGCAGTATTTT	CASSFGTNTDTQYF
-	TRBV20-1	TRBJ1-1	many	TGCAGTGCTAGAGACCTGGGAATATTACTAATGAACACTGAAGCTTTCTTT	CSARDLGILLMNTEAFF
-	TRBV6-4	TRBJ2-2	many	TGTGCCAGCAGTGACAGGGGGGACACCGGGGAGCTGTTTTTT	CASSDRGDTGELFF
-	TRBV20-1	TRBJ2-1	many	TGCAGTGCAACCGAGGCTCTTTACAATGAGCAGTTCTTC	CSATEALYNEQFF
-	TRBV6-2/TRBV6-3	TRBJ2-7	-	TGTGCCAGCAGTTACTCGGAAGGGAACTATGATCAGTACTTC	CASSYSEGNYDQYF
TRBD1	TRBV6-2/TRBV6-3	TRBJ1-1	many	TGTGCCAGCAGGTCAGGGGGCGCAACTGAAGCTTTCTTT	CASRSGGATEAFF
TRBD1	TRBV10-3	TRBJ1-5	-	TGTGCCATCGGAAAACAGGGGGGAATTGGTCAGCCCCAGCATTTT	CAIGKQGGIGQPQHF
-	TRBV12-3/TRBV12-4	TRBJ2-2	many	TGTGCCAGCAGTTTAGGGCAGAACACCGGGGAGCTGTTTTTT	CASSLGQNTGELFF
TRBD1	TRBV6-2/TRBV6-3	TRBJ1-2	few	TGTGCCAGCAGTTACTCCTACAGGGGGCAAGGTTACACCTTC	CASSYSYRGQGYTF
-	TRBV7-2	TRBJ2-1	many	TGTGCCAGCAGCTTAGTTTGGGGGGACAATGAGCAGTTCTTC	CASSLVWGDNEQFF
-	TRBV6-2/TRBV6-3	TRBJ2-1	many	TGTGCCAGCAGTTGGGGGGGCTGGGGCTCCTACAATGAGCAGTTCTTC	CASSWGGWGSYNEQFF
TRBD2	TRBV29-1	TRBJ2-2	many	TGCAGCGTTGGAGGGAGGGACACCGGGGAGCTGTTTTTT	CSVGGRDTGELFF
-	TRBV7-8	TRBJ2-7	many	TGTGCCAGCAGCTTAGGAGGATCGCCCTACGAGCAGTACTTC	CASSLGGSPYEQYF
-	TRBV11-2	TRBJ1-5	many	TGTGCCAGCAGCTTACCCCAGGGGTCCGGAAATCAGCCCCAGCATTTT	CASSLPQGSGNQPQHF
TRBD1	TRBV19	TRBJ2-6	-	TGTGCCAGTTCTCCTCGGACAGGCGCTTTTGGGGCCAACGTCCTGACTTTC	CASSPRTGAFGANVLTF
-	TRBV6-1	TRBJ1-5	-	TGTGCCAGCAGTGGGACAGAACCTCGTTTGGAGCACCAGCATTTT	CASSGTEPRLEHQHF
TRBD1	TRBV20-1	TRBJ1-1	many	TGCAGTGCTTTGGATCCCGGGACAGGGAGATCTGAAGCTTTCTTT	CSALDPGTGRSEAFF
-	TRBV11-2	TRBJ2-3	many	TGTGCCAGCAGCGAAGCCTGGGATACGCAGTATTTT	CASSEAWDTQYF
-	TRBV9	TRBJ2-7	-	TGTGCCAGCAGCGCACTCGGGGCAGGGGGGAAAGAGCAGTACTTC	CASSALGAGGKEQYF
-	TRBV10-3	TRBJ1-2	many	TGTGCCATCAGTGATCCCCAAAGCTATGGCTACACCTTC	CAISDPQSYGYTF
-	TRBV25-1	TRBJ1-1	many	TGTGCCAGCAGTGAATACCGGGGCACTGAAGCTTTCTTT	CASSEYRGTEAFF
-	TRBV19	TRBJ1-5	-	TGTGCCAGTAATATGGGGACGGTAAGCAATCAACCCCAGCATTTT	CASNMGTVSNQPQHF
-	TRBV19	TRBJ1-2	many	TGTGCCAGTAGTCCTAGGACAGAGAACTATGGCTACACCTTC	CASSPRTENYGYTF
-	TRBV13	TRBJ2-7	-	TGTGCCAGCAGCCGCTACCAAGGCGAGCAGTACTTC	CASSRYQGEQYF
-	TRBV5-6	TRBJ2-1	many	TGTGCCAGCAGCTTGGTACCCTCCAATGAGCAGTTCTTC	CASSLVPSNEQFF
TRBD2	TRBV11-1	TRBJ2-7	-	TGTGCCAGCATCCCGCGGGGGGGTTACGAGCAGTACTTC	CASIPRGGYEQYF
-	TRBV7-8	TRBJ1-1	-	TGTGCCAGCAGCTTCGACACTGAAGCTTTCTTT	CASSFDTEAFF
-	TRBV11-2	TRBJ2-3	-	TGTGCCAGCAATAGGAGGGGGTCAGGGGAGGGTACATGGACGCAGTATTTT	CASNRRGSGEGTWTQYF
-	TRBV19	TRBJ2-1	many	TGTGCCACCGGACCCTTTCCCACCTACAATGAGCAGTTCTTC	CATGPFPTYNEQFF
TRBD2	TRBV28	TRBJ2-5	-	TGTGCCAGCAGCGGATACACGGGCGGGAGAAAACTTAGACAAGAGACCCAGTACTTC	CASSGYTGGRKLRQETQYF
TRBD1	TRBV11-3	TRBJ2-3	many	TGTGCCAGCAGCTCCGGGACAGGGTTCACAGATACGCAGTATTTT	CASSSGTGFTDTQYF
-	TRBV4-3	TRBJ2-1	many	TGCGCCAGCAGCCAAGATCGGGGGGAGCAGTTCTTC	CASSQDRGEQFF
-	TRBV29-1	TRBJ2-3	many	TGCAGCGTCGGGTCGGGGTTTTCGGTATCAGATACGCAGTATTTT	CSVGSGFSVSDTQYF
-	TRBV5-1	TRBJ2-3	many	TGCGCCAGCAGCTGGGGACACCAAGACAGCACAGATACGCAGTATTTT	CASSWGHQDSTDTQYF
-	TRBV5-4	TRBJ1-2	few	TGTGCCAGCAGCCTAGACGGGGGGAACTATGGCTACACCTTC	CASSLDGGNYGYTF
TRBD1	TRBV19	TRBJ2-1	many	TGTGCCAGTACCTACCGACAGGGTCTGTTCTTC	CASTYRQGLFF
-	TRBV19	TRBJ1-5	many	TGTGCCAGTAGTATAGTTGAACGACGTCCGCCCCAGCATTTT	CASSIVERRPPQHF
TRBD1	TRBV11-2	TRBJ1-6	many	TGTGCCAGCAGCCTAGGACAGGGTAGGGATTCACCCCTCCACTTT	CASSLGQGRDSPLHF
-	TRBV28	TRBJ1-4	many	TGTGCCAGCAGCCCAAACTACATTGGGACGAATGAAAAACTGTTTTTT	CASSPNYIGTNEKLFF
TRBD2	TRBV5-1	TRBJ2-1	many	TGCGCCAGCAGCTTCGGACTAGCGGGAGGCCATGAGCAGTTCTTC	CASSFGLAGGHEQFF
TRBD2	TRBV7-2	TRBJ2-7	-	TGTGCCAGCAGCTTAGCACTCGGGGGAGGGGCCTACGAGCAGTACTTC	CASSLALGGGAYEQYF